Below are 2 T cell receptor beta chains sequenced from a single sample in a study of T cells in localized non-small cell lung cancer. Profiling relied on immunoSEQ multiplex PCR, and the TCRdb table lists in-frame clones only, not all of them. This table holds 1,500 or so clones, around 28% found once. The sequenced sample was normal lung tissue next to the tumor, obtained before any cancer treatment. The receptor set was obtained from a man aged 40 to 70 with stage III squamous cell lung carcinoma.

The sample holds a few counts of this clone. A junction end diverges from the germline sequence, so it may reflect a read error. The chain has TRBV6-8 and TRBJ1-1, with D possibly TRBD1 on 5 matching bases. This CDR3 has 13 residues. The germline CDR1 and CDR2 sequences are MNHGY and SAAAGT. CDR3: CVSSYVWGTEAFF. Written as DNA, the CDR3 is TGTGTCAGCAGTTACGTGTGGGGGACTGAAGCTTTCTTT.

This rearrangement joins TRBV15 to TRBJ2-2, with 7 positions matching TRBD1. The CDR3 sequence is 15 residues long. Germline-derived CDR1 and CDR2 are LNHNV and YYDKDF (reference sequence). With 4 bases clipped from V and 4 bases from J, the junction kept 6 bases outside the gene matches. Here the CDR3 DNA reads TGTGCCACCAGCACCGGGACAGCTGGCACCGGGGAGCTGTTTTTT. Protein sequence: CATSTGTAGTGELFF.